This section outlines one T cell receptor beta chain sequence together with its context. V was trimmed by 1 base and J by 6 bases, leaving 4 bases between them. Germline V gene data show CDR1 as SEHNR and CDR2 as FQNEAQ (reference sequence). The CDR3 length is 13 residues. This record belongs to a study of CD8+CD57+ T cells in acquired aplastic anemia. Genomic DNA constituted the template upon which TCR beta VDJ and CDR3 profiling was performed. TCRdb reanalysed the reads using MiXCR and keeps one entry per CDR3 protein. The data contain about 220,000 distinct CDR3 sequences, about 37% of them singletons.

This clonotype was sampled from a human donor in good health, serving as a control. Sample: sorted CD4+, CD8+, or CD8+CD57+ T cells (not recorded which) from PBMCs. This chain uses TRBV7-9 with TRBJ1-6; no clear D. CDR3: CASSLESNSPLHF. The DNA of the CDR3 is TGTGCCAGCAGCTTAGAATCTAATTCACCCCTCCACTTT.